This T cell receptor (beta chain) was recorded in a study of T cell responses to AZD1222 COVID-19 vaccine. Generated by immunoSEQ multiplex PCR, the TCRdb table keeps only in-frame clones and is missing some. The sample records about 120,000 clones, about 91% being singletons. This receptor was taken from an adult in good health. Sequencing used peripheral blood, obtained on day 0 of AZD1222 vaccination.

CDR3 loop: CASSLRPSGKGGELFF. For the CDR3, the DNA is TGTGCCAGCAGCTTGAGACCTAGCGGGAAAGGCGGGGAGCTGTTTTTT. This chain connects TRBV5-5 to TRBJ2-2; 9 bases map to TRBD2. The ends lost 1 base at V and 7 bases at J; junction bases unmatched: 8. Germline V gives CDR1 SGHKS, CDR2 YYEKEE (reference sequence). The CDR3 contains 16 residues. The full variable domain, in which reference TRBV5-5 and TRBJ2-2 provide the parts outside the CDR3, is DAGVTQSPTHLIKTRGQQVTLRCSPISGHKSVSWYQQVLGQGPQFIFQYYEKEERGRGNFPDRFSARQFPNYSSELNVNALLLGDSALYLCASSLRPSGKGGELFFGEGSRLTVL.